A selection of T cell receptor beta chains follows, all from one sample in a study of blood T cell repertoires in COVID-19. Measured with immunoSEQ multiplex PCR; TCRdb has only the in-frame clones, and not every one. The data show about 210,000 clones, approximately 80% seen once. The sequencing input was peripheral blood. Every receptor here comes from a human donor in a cohort sampled during active COVID-19. The CDR3 runs from the conserved cysteine through the conserved F or W. Fields, in order: V gene, J gene, D gene, clone size, CDR3 protein, CDR3 DNA. A D gene is named only where the DNA matches it firmly. A row's size may be missing; if present it is once, few, many or a size class.

V: TRBV19; J: TRBJ2-7; D: TRBD2; size: .; CDR3: CASSIRTSGYEQYF; DNA: TGTGCCAGTAGTATTAGGACTAGCGGCTACGAGCAGTACTTC
V: TRBV7-9; J: TRBJ2-3; D: TRBD1; size: .; CDR3: CASSPGDRSGADTQYF; DNA: TGTGCCAGCAGCCCAGGGGACAGGTCGGGGGCAGATACGCAGTATTTT
V: TRBV21-1; J: TRBJ2-7; D: .; size: .; CDR3: CASSTSMGLGGLAGDEQYF; DNA: TGTGCCAGCAGCACTAGTATGGGTCTCGGGGGGCTAGCGGGAGACGAGCAGTACTTC
V: TRBV6-1; J: TRBJ1-4; D: TRBD1; size: .; CDR3: CASSEPGTGNEKLFF; DNA: TGTGCCAGCAGTGAACCCGGGACAGGGAATGAAAAACTGTTTTTT
V: TRBV3-1/TRBV3-2; J: TRBJ1-1; D: .; size: .; CDR3: CASSQGRDIEAFF; DNA: TGTGCCAGCAGCCAAGGTCGGGACATTGAAGCTTTCTTT
V: TRBV5-1; J: TRBJ1-6; D: .; size: .; CDR3: CASSLAGQYSPLHF; DNA: TGCGCCAGCAGCTTGGCTGGACAGTATTCACCCCTCCACTTT
V: TRBV21-1; J: TRBJ1-4; D: .; size: .; CDR3: CASSTRERGAFTTNEKLFF; DNA: TGTGCCAGCAGCACACGGGAGAGAGGGGCCTTCACAACTAATGAAAAACTGTTTTTT
V: TRBV2; J: TRBJ2-2; D: TRBD1; size: once; CDR3: CASSRTGQGRVTGELFF; DNA: TGTGCCAGCAGCAGGACAGGGCAGGGGCGAGTCACCGGGGAGCTGTTTTTT
V: TRBV7-9; J: TRBJ2-7; D: .; size: .; CDR3: CASSLVPRSYEQYF; DNA: TGTGCCAGCAGCTTAGTACCGAGGTCCTACGAGCAGTACTTC
V: TRBV30; J: TRBJ1-5; D: TRBD1; size: .; CDR3: CAWSVQGDQPQHF; DNA: TGTGCCTGGAGTGTACAGGGGGATCAGCCCCAGCATTTT
V: TRBV18; J: TRBJ1-1; D: .; size: .; CDR3: CASSLRQTEAFF; DNA: TGTGCCAGCTCACTTCGACAGACAGAAGCTTTCTTT
V: TRBV28; J: TRBJ2-1; D: .; size: .; CDR3: CASASGSYNEQFF; DNA: TGTGCCAGCGCCAGCGGATCCTACAATGAGCAGTTCTTC
V: TRBV4-3; J: TRBJ2-6; D: .; size: .; CDR3: CASSQDYPSSGANVLTF; DNA: TGCGCCAGCAGCCAAGATTATCCCAGCTCTGGGGCCAACGTCCTGACTTTC
V: TRBV23-1; J: TRBJ2-2; D: TRBD1; size: .; CDR3: CASSHPGQGPHTGELFF; DNA: TGCGCCAGCAGTCATCCGGGACAGGGGCCTCACACCGGGGAGCTGTTTTTT
V: TRBV6-2/TRBV6-3; J: TRBJ1-2; D: TRBD1; size: .; CDR3: CASSLDRVGYTF; DNA: TGTGCCAGCAGCCTTGACAGGGTTGGCTACACCTTC
V: TRBV27; J: TRBJ2-1; D: .; size: .; CDR3: CASSLSGGEQFF; DNA: TGTGCCAGCAGTTTGTCAGGTGGGGAGCAGTTCTTC
V: TRBV9; J: TRBJ2-1; D: TRBD2; size: .; CDR3: CASSVVAGGPGEQFF; DNA: TGTGCCAGCAGCGTAGTAGCGGGAGGGCCGGGGGAGCAGTTCTTC
V: TRBV5-1; J: TRBJ2-1; D: TRBD2; size: .; CDR3: CASSPGLAATYNEQFF; DNA: TGCGCCAGCAGCCCCGGACTAGCGGCTACCTACAATGAGCAGTTCTTC
V: TRBV27; J: TRBJ2-1; D: TRBD2; size: .; CDR3: CASSFNRLAAYNEQFF; DNA: TGTGCCAGCAGTTTCAATCGACTAGCGGCCTACAATGAGCAGTTCTTC
V: TRBV18; J: TRBJ1-6; D: .; size: .; CDR3: CASSPLWGDENSPLHF; DNA: TGTGCCAGCTCACCCCTATGGGGGGACGAGAATTCACCCCTCCACTTT
V: TRBV24-1; J: TRBJ2-1; D: .; size: .; CDR3: CATSGSDGGTYNEQFF; DNA: TGTGCCACCAGTGGTTCCGACGGAGGTACCTACAATGAGCAGTTCTTC
V: TRBV5-4; J: TRBJ1-4; D: TRBD1; size: .; CDR3: CASSQGQLNEKLFF; DNA: TGTGCCAGCAGCCAGGGACAGCTGAATGAAAAACTGTTTTTT
V: TRBV23-1; J: TRBJ1-3; D: .; size: .; CDR3: CASSQSPPPGDSGNTIYF; DNA: TGCGCCAGCAGTCAATCCCCCCCACCAGGGGACTCTGGAAACACCATATATTTT
V: TRBV3-1/TRBV3-2; J: TRBJ2-3; D: .; size: .; CDR3: CASSHRTFTDTQYF; DNA: TGTGCCAGCAGCCATCGGACTTTCACAGATACGCAGTATTTT
V: TRBV5-5; J: TRBJ1-5; D: .; size: .; CDR3: CASSLGGLGQPQHF; DNA: TGTGCCAGCAGCTTGGGGGGCTTGGGTCAGCCCCAGCATTTT
V: TRBV11-2; J: TRBJ2-2; D: .; size: .; CDR3: CASSFRQNVAGELFF; DNA: TGTGCCAGCAGCTTTAGACAGAACGTAGCCGGGGAGCTGTTTTTT
V: TRBV28; J: TRBJ1-2; D: TRBD1; size: .; CDR3: CASREISDRGGYGYTF; DNA: TGTGCCAGCAGGGAGATCTCGGACAGGGGTGGCTATGGCTACACCTTC
V: TRBV7-6; J: TRBJ1-1; D: TRBD1; size: .; CDR3: CASSLGDSWNTEAFF; DNA: TGTGCCAGCAGCTTAGGGGACAGCTGGAACACTGAAGCTTTCTTT
V: TRBV20-1; J: TRBJ1-2; D: .; size: .; CDR3: CSASKEAPYGYTF; DNA: TGCAGTGCTAGTAAGGAAGCGCCCTATGGCTACACCTTC
V: TRBV25-1; J: TRBJ1-1; D: TRBD1; size: .; CDR3: CASSNTGGAFF; DNA: TGTGCCAGCTCTAACACAGGGGGAGCTTTCTTT
V: TRBV19; J: TRBJ1-1; D: .; size: .; CDR3: CASRAGDTEAFF; DNA: TGTGCCAGTCGGGCGGGGGACACTGAAGCTTTCTTT
V: TRBV11-2; J: TRBJ1-1; D: .; size: once; CDR3: CASSLIGLGLTEAFF; DNA: TGTGCCAGCAGCTTAATTGGTCTGGGACTAACTGAAGCTTTCTTT
V: TRBV12-3/TRBV12-4; J: TRBJ2-7; D: .; size: once; CDR3: CASSQTVREQYF; DNA: TGTGCCAGCAGCCAGACAGTCCGGGAGCAGTACTTC
V: TRBV19; J: TRBJ2-2; D: TRBD1; size: .; CDR3: CASSTGQGQGNTGELFF; DNA: TGTGCCAGTAGTACAGGGCAGGGACAGGGGAACACCGGGGAGCTGTTTTTT
V: TRBV10-3; J: TRBJ2-1; D: .; size: .; CDR3: CAISREPSSYNEQFF; DNA: TGTGCCATCAGTAGGGAGCCTAGCTCCTACAATGAGCAGTTCTTC
V: TRBV10-3; J: TRBJ2-2; D: TRBD1; size: .; CDR3: CAIRPTGGGWAGELFF; DNA: TGTGCCATCAGGCCTACAGGGGGCGGTTGGGCCGGGGAGCTGTTTTTT
V: TRBV4-3; J: TRBJ2-4; D: TRBD2; size: .; CDR3: CASSQNSGGAGKNIQYF; DNA: TGCGCCAGCAGCCAAAATAGCGGGGGGGCCGGCAAAAACATTCAGTACTTC
V: TRBV19; J: TRBJ1-5; D: TRBD1; size: .; CDR3: CASSRGGEGNQPQHF; DNA: TGTGCCAGTAGTAGAGGGGGCGAAGGCAATCAGCCCCAGCATTTT
V: TRBV9; J: TRBJ1-2; D: TRBD1; size: .; CDR3: CASSAPTGDGYTF; DNA: TGTGCCAGCAGCGCACCGACAGGGGATGGCTACACCTTC
V: TRBV6-5; J: TRBJ1-5; D: .; size: .; CDR3: CASSFRQDSNQPQHF; DNA: TGTGCCAGCAGTTTTCGACAGGATAGCAATCAGCCCCAGCATTTT
V: TRBV6-6; J: TRBJ1-1; D: .; size: .; CDR3: CASNSLNTEAFF; DNA: TGTGCCAGCAACTCGTTGAACACTGAAGCTTTCTTT
V: TRBV27; J: TRBJ2-7; D: TRBD1; size: .; CDR3: CASSRTGPYEQYF; DNA: TGTGCCAGCAGTAGGACAGGGCCCTACGAGCAGTACTTC
V: TRBV7-2; J: TRBJ2-1; D: TRBD2; size: .; CDR3: CASTRGLAGGNEQFF; DNA: TGTGCCAGCACAAGGGGACTAGCGGGGGGGAATGAGCAGTTCTTC
V: TRBV6-5; J: TRBJ2-3; D: TRBD2; size: .; CDR3: CASSYGGRVQADTQYF; DNA: TGTGCCAGCAGTTACGGCGGGAGAGTACAAGCAGATACGCAGTATTTT
V: TRBV20-1; J: TRBJ1-1; D: .; size: .; CDR3: CSAERNTEAFF; DNA: TGCAGTGCTGAGAGGAACACTGAAGCTTTCTTT
V: TRBV28; J: TRBJ2-7; D: TRBD1; size: .; CDR3: CASTPSPGQGTHEQYF; DNA: TGTGCCAGCACCCCTTCACCGGGACAGGGGACCCACGAGCAGTACTTC
V: TRBV5-1; J: TRBJ2-2; D: TRBD1; size: .; CDR3: CASSLGQGGTGELFF; DNA: TGCGCCAGCAGCTTGGGACAGGGTGGCACCGGGGAGCTGTTTTTT
V: TRBV3-1/TRBV3-2; J: TRBJ1-4; D: .; size: .; CDR3: CASSRDRFGLFF; DNA: TGTGCCAGCAGCCGAGACAGGTTTGGACTGTTTTTT
V: TRBV7-2; J: TRBJ2-5; D: .; size: .; CDR3: CASSLSEQETQYF; DNA: TGTGCCAGCAGCTTATCAGAACAAGAGACCCAGTACTTC
V: TRBV15; J: TRBJ2-2; D: .; size: .; CDR3: CATSRGQGENTGELFF; DNA: TGTGCCACCAGCAGAGGGCAGGGCGAGAACACCGGGGAGCTGTTTTTT
V: TRBV7-8; J: TRBJ1-4; D: TRBD1; size: .; CDR3: CASSLVGGTGKNEKLFF; DNA: TGTGCCAGCAGCTTAGTGGGCGGGACAGGGAAAAATGAAAAACTGTTTTTT